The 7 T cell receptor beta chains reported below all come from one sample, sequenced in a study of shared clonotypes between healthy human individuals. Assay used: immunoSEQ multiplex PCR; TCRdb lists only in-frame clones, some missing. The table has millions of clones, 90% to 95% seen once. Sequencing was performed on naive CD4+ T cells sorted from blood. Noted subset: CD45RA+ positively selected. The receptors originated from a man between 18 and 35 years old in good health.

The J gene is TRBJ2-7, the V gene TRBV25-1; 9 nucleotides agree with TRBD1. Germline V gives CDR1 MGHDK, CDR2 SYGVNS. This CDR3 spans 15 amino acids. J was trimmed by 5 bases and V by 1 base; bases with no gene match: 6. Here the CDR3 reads CASSEWGTGIHEQYF. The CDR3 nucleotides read TGTGCCAGCAGTGAATGGGGGACAGGGATCCACGAGCAGTACTTC.

CDR3 amino acids: CATSPLATNEKLFF. The CDR3 nucleotides are TGTGCCACCAGCCCGTTAGCAACTAATGAAAAACTGTTTTTT. The genes are TRBV15 and TRBJ1-4; D unresolved. Trimming removed 5 bases from V and 0 bases from J, with 7 bases in between. The germline V gene encodes CDR1 LNHNV and CDR2 YYDKDF (reference sequence). This CDR3 spans 14 amino acids.

For the CDR3, the DNA is TGTGCCTCCGGGGCTTCATACTCCTACGAGCAGTACTTC. This encodes CASGASYSYEQYF. The chain links TRBV30 to TRBJ2-7; D assignment may be TRBD1 or TRBD2 (5 bases each). The CDR3 is 13 residues long. Germline loops: CDR1 GTSNPN, CDR2 SVGIG (reference sequence). V shed 7 bases and J shed 0 bases, with 13 bases lying between them.

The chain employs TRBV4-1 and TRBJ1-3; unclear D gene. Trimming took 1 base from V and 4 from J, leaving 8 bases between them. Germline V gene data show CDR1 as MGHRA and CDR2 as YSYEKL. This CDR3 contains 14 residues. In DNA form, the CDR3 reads TGCGCCAGCAGCCAAGTTACAGAGGGAAACACCATATATTTT. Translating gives CASSQVTEGNTIYF.

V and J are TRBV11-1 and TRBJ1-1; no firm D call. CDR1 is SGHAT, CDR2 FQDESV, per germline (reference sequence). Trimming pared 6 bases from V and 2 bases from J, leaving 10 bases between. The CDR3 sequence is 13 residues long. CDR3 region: CASSPRINTEAFF. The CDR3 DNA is TGTGCCAGCAGTCCTAGAATTAACACTGAAGCTTTCTTT.

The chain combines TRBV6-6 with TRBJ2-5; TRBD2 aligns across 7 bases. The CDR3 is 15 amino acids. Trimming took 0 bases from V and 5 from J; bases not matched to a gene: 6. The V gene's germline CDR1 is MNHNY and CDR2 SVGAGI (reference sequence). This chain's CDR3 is CASSYSSLASETQYF. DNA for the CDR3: TGTGCCAGCAGTTACTCTTCACTAGCGTCGGAGACCCAGTACTTC.

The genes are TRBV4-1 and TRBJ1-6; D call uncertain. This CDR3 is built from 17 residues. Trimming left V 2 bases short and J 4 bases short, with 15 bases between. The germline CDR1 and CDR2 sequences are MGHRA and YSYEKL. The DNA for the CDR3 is TGCGCCAGCAGCCAACCCCCGGGGAAGGAGTATAATTCACCCCTCCACTTT. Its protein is CASSQPPGKEYNSPLHF.